One and the same sample provided the 5 T cell receptor beta chains below, sequenced in a study of T-cell reconstitution after alpha-beta-depleted transplantation in children. Preparation of the TCRbeta library used unique molecular identifiers. From the PCR reads, TCRdb called clonotypes with MiXCR, one entry per CDR3 protein. The sample has hundreds of thousands of distinct CDR3 sequences, around 7.5% seen once; the top ten hold 6.3%. The sample consisted of PBMCs, mostly from graft donor cells, taken 180 days after TCRalphabeta/CD19-depleted stem cell transplant. The receptors stem from a male patient younger than 18 who had a stem cell transplant for acute lymphoblastic leukemia, so the T cells may come from the graft donor.

A few counts support this clonotype. For the CDR3, the DNA is TGTGCCAGCTCACCATCCAGGATTACCTGGAACACTGAAGCTTTCTTT. This sequence encodes CASSPSRITWNTEAFF. This chain joins TRBV18 and TRBJ1-1; D ambiguous. Germline CDR1 KGHSH, CDR2 LQKENI. The CDR3 sequence is 16 residues long. Trimming pared 2 bases from V and 1 base from J, leaving 14 bases between.

Remarks on this clonotype: Possible read error: a much larger clone is one base away. The chain uses TRBV5-6 and TRBJ2-4; D remains unclear. Germline V CDR1 and CDR2: SGHDT, YYEEEE. CDR3 length equals 14 residues. The CDR3 here is CASSLSLAKNIRYF. In nucleotides, the CDR3 is TGTGCCAGCAGCTTAAGCTTAGCCAAAAACATTCGGTACTTC.

This clonotype has a count of ten or more. The chain is built from TRBV29-1 and TRBJ2-2, with 8 bases lining up with TRBD2. This CDR3 contains 11 residues. The germline V gene encodes CDR1 SQVTM and CDR2 ANQGSEA. The V segment lost 8 bases and the J segment 7 bases; nucleotides outside the gene matches: 3. The CDR3 spells CSFGGGGELFF. CDR3 DNA: TGCAGCTTCGGGGGGGGCGGGGAGCTGTTTTTT.

This clonotype was recorded many times. This chain uses TRBV28 with TRBJ2-3; TRBD1 is a possible D gene (5 bases). The germline V gene has CDR1 MDHEN and CDR2 SYDVKM. The CDR3 extends over 13 amino acids. The ends were cut back, 7 bases at V and 4 bases at J, with 12 bases in the middle. The CDR3 loop is CASKIRGPDTQYF. DNA for the CDR3: TGTGCCAGCAAAATTAGGGGCCCAGATACGCAGTATTTT.

For this clonotype: This could be a read error, since a much larger clone is one nucleotide away. J is TRBJ1-1 and V is TRBV7-9; the D gene is possibly TRBD1 (6 bases). Germline V CDR1 and CDR2: SEHNR, FQNEAQ (reference sequence). This CDR3 has 14 amino acids. The CDR3 here is CASSSAGEETEALF. In DNA form, the CDR3 reads TGTGCCAGCAGCTCCGCAGGGGAGGAGACTGAAGCTCTCTTT.